This TCR beta chain was retrieved from a study of T cells in Graves' hyperthyroidism and ophthalmopathy. Findings and limits, study-wide: A 13 V-J model separated ophthalmopathy from stable hyperthyroidism. Clonotypes that were expanded in thyroid above 0.001 mostly appeared in blood too.

TCR beta CDR3 region amplification was performed from RNA transcripts. Primed by the HTBI set, a first-round RT-PCR was run on the TCR CDR3. TCRdb re-called the multiplex PCR reads through MiXCR, storing one row per CDR3 protein. The repertoire holds hundreds of thousands of distinct CDR3 sequences, less than 20% seen once, with 47% in the top ten. Notes on this clonotype: As yet, its antigen is unknown. It may be a read error: a sequence one base away is much more abundant.

The sample consisted of blood. The sequence came from a man aged 40-49 years with Graves' ophthalmopathy.

Written as DNA, the CDR3 is TGTGCCAGCAGTCGCCAGACTCATCCGGGGCAGCCCCAGCATTTT. This encodes CASSRQTHPGQPQHF. The chain joins TRBV12-3 or TRBV12-4 to TRBJ1-5; D is unclear. The length of the CDR3 is 15 residues. V lost 5 bases and J lost 7, with 18 bases in between.